This TCR beta chain originates from a study of spatial heterogeneity in lung cancer. Study context: Sequence detection consistently recorded a greater number of beta-chain than alpha-chain sequences. Study observations and caveats: Expanded tumor TCRs that were ubiquitous appeared in blood more at resection than follow-up.

A unique molecular identifier was attached to every TCR cDNA molecule. MiXCR, applied by TCRdb to the 5' RACE reads, yields one record per CDR3 protein. The sample shows roughly 48,000 distinct CDR3 sequences, roughly 5% of them seen only once. Time point given: sample taken at primary tumor resection. Frozen PBMC, nontumor lung or tumor provided whole RNA, which was sequenced unsorted. This clonotype was observed a few times. Its antigen is not identified. The CDR3 totals 18 residues. Germline CDR1 reads LGHDT; CDR2 reads YNNKEL (reference sequence). Germline trimming cut 0 bases from V and 4 bases from J; bases unmatched to any gene: 6.

Sequenced material: PBMCs, taken at surgery. This receptor was identified in a male donor with early-stage non-small cell lung cancer. This chain links TRBV3-1 with TRBJ2-1; 13 nucleotides match TRBD2. The CDR3 nucleotides read TGTGCCAGCAGCCAAGATCGGGGACTAGCGGGAAATTACAATGAGCAGTTCTTC. Translated, it gives CASSQDRGLAGNYNEQFF.